The 9 T cell receptor beta chains below all came from one sample that was sequenced in a study of PD-1 blockade in classical Hodgkin lymphoma. The table came from immunoSEQ multiplex PCR; TCRdb's copy has only in-frame clones and leaves some out. The sample carries approximately 61,000 clones, 75% to 90% recorded once. Every one of the patients relapsed after autologous stem cell transplantation (brentuximab vedotin exposure was variable). The material was peripheral blood mononuclear cells (PBMCs), obtained at baseline. The receptors shown here come from a human donor with classical Hodgkin lymphoma.

This rearrangement joins TRBV5-1 to TRBJ2-2; D is unclear. Per germline, CDR1 SGHRS and CDR2 YFSETQ. The CDR3 spans 14 residues. V lost 2 bases, J lost 1 base, and 6 bases lay in between. This CDR3 reads CASSLDWNTGELFF. Written as DNA, the CDR3 is TGCGCCAGCAGCTTAGATTGGAACACCGGGGAGCTGTTTTTT.

This chain joins TRBV7-8 and TRBJ1-1, with D tentatively TRBD1 (5 bases). The CDR3 length is 13 residues. V gave up 5 bases and J gave up 1 base, with 8 bases separating them. The germline gives CDR1 SGHVS, CDR2 FQNEAQ. CDR3 DNA sequence: TGTGCCAGCAGCGGGGGACCGAACACTGAAGCTTTCTTT. It is translated as CASSGGPNTEAFF.

Here the CDR3 DNA reads TGTGCCAGCAGCGCATGGACAGGGGCACCCTATGGCTACACCTTC. Translation gives CASSAWTGAPYGYTF. The V gene is TRBV5-6, the J gene TRBJ1-2; 9 bases align to TRBD1. The CDR3 totals 15 residues. Germline assignment: CDR1 SGHDT and CDR2 YYEEEE. The ends lost 4 bases at V and 4 bases at J; junction bases unmatched: 8.

The V call is TRBV29-1, the J call TRBJ2-7, with D tentatively TRBD1 (6 bases). V was shortened by 5 bases and J by 3 bases, with 11 bases between the two germline ends. Germline CDR1 SQVTM, CDR2 ANQGSEA. There are 12 residues in the CDR3. This CDR3 reads CSVSGQNYEQYF. Here the CDR3 DNA reads TGCAGCGTTTCCGGACAGAACTACGAGCAGTACTTC.

This clone occurred once. The V call is TRBV7-9, the J call TRBJ2-2; 8 bases line up with TRBD1. Trimming removed 5 bases from V and 3 bases from J; junction bases left unmatched: 5. Germline-derived CDR1 and CDR2 are SEHNR and FQNEAQ (reference sequence). CDR3 length: 15 amino acids. In DNA form, the CDR3 reads TGTGCCAGCAGCCACTACAGGGGGGACACCGGGGAGCTGTTTTTT. Residues: CASSHYRGDTGELFF.

This chain links TRBV7-9 with TRBJ1-3, with D tentatively TRBD1 (5 bases). The V gene lost 1 base and the J gene lost 5 bases, with 15 bases spanning the gap. The CDR3 has 16 amino acids. Germline assignment: CDR1 SEHNR and CDR2 FQNEAQ (reference sequence). The CDR3 DNA is TGTGCCAGCAGCTTAGTAGGGCAGGGCGAAAGAAACACCATATATTTT. Translated: CASSLVGQGERNTIYF.

The V gene is TRBV19, the J gene TRBJ2-2, with D tentatively TRBD2 (6 bases). V was cut by 4 bases and J by 7 bases, with 16 bases left in between. Germline loops: CDR1 LNHDA, CDR2 SQIVND (reference sequence). The CDR3 has 15 residues. The CDR3 sequence: CASSTRTISGGELFF. The CDR3 DNA is TGTGCCAGTAGTACCCGGACTATATCGGGCGGGGAGCTGTTTTTT.

The rearrangement links TRBV6-1 to TRBJ2-7, with a tentative D call TRBD2 (6 bases). Per germline, CDR1 MNHNS and CDR2 SASEGT. Trimming removed 0 bases at V and 3 bases at J, with 12 bases between. The CDR3 has 15 residues. The CDR3 DNA is TGTGCCAGCAGTGAAGCGCACACCGGGGGCTACGAGCAGTACTTC. Amino acids: CASSEAHTGGYEQYF.

On this clone: This same CDR3 is encoded by further DNA sequences in the sample. The chain uses TRBV5-1 and TRBJ1-2; a weak D match, TRBD1 (6 bases). The germline V gene encodes CDR1 SGHRS and CDR2 YFSETQ. V lost 2 bases and J 6 bases, leaving 8 bases between the germline ends. The CDR3 loop spans 12 amino acids. The CDR3: CASSFSGDGYTF. The DNA for the CDR3 is TGCGCCAGCAGCTTTTCAGGGGATGGCTACACCTTC.